The 26 T cell receptor beta chains given below trace back to one sample, sequenced in a study of CD8 T cells in ankylosing spondylitis. Their antigen targets remain unknown. Whole-study findings and limits: What seemed typical of ankylosing spondylitis blood was a TCR beta motif built from roughly eight highly homologous variants.

From the 5' RACE reads, TCRdb called clonotypes with MiXCR, one entry per CDR3 protein. The table has about 460,000 distinct CDR3 sequences, about 5% seen once. The sequencing sample was made of blood, either unsorted or a sorted T cell fraction (not recorded which). These receptors originate from a male donor with ankylosing spondylitis.

Ten or more counts support this clonotype. The chain is built from TRBV20-1 and TRBJ2-7; TRBD2 agrees at 10 bases. Per the germline V gene, CDR1 is DFQATT and CDR2 is SNEGSKA (reference sequence). This CDR3 has 16 amino acids. V trimming: 2 bases; J trimming: 5 bases; junction bases outside the gene matches: 12. Here the CDR3 reads CSARLVGAGGFDEQYF. The CDR3 DNA follows: TGCAGTGCTAGATTGGTAGGAGCGGGGGGGTTCGACGAGCAGTACTTC.

This clonotype was found many times. The chain joins TRBV4-1 to TRBJ2-7, with D tentatively TRBD2 (5 bases). V lost 5 bases to trimming and J lost 5 bases, with 13 bases between them. The CDR3 runs to 13 residues. In germline, CDR1 is MGHRA, CDR2 YSYEKL. CDR3 coding DNA: TGCGCCAGCAGCGCGGACTTACGGAACGAGCAGTACTTC. This gives the protein CASSADLRNEQYF.

There are many counts of this clonotype. The chain carries TRBV5-1 and TRBJ1-2; the D is unclear. The ends were cut back, 0 bases at V and 2 bases at J, with 8 bases in the middle. CDR1 and CDR2 (germline): SGHRS, YFSETQ. This CDR3 spans 14 amino acids. CDR3 nucleotides: TGCGCCAGCAGCTTGGGACACCTCAACTATGGCTACACCTTC. It specifies CASSLGHLNYGYTF.

The V gene is TRBV12-3 or TRBV12-4, the J gene TRBJ2-3; TRBD2 aligns across 9 bases. V was pared by 3 bases and J by 2 bases, with 6 bases of the junction left unmatched. CDR3 length equals 16 residues. CDR3 DNA sequence: TGTGCCAGCAGTTTTAGGCTAGCGGGGACCACAGATACGCAGTATTTT. It is translated as CASSFRLAGTTDTQYF.

This clonotype came up a few times. The chain combines TRBV12-3 or TRBV12-4 with TRBJ2-3, with 8 bases identical to TRBD1. This CDR3 region has 14 residues. Germline trimming cut 6 bases from V and 5 bases from J; bases unmatched to any gene: 7. DNA for the CDR3: TGTGCCAGCAGGGACGGGACAGGAGAAGATACGCAGTATTTT. Translated: CASRDGTGEDTQYF.

The table lists this clonotype with a few counts. The rearrangement uses TRBV3-1 and TRBJ1-5; D is possibly TRBD1 (5 bases). There are 14 residues in the CDR3. V lost 8 bases, J lost 0 bases, and 11 bases lay in between. Germline V gene lookup returns CDR1 LGHDT and CDR2 YNNKEL (reference sequence). For the CDR3, the DNA is TGTGCCAGCTCCGGGACGGATAGCAATCAGCCCCAGCATTTT. Its protein product is CASSGTDSNQPQHF.

This chain joins TRBV30 and TRBJ1-2; D possibly corresponds to TRBD1 (5 bases). This CDR3 has 13 amino acids. Trimming cost V 7 bases and J 0 bases, with 12 bases left between them. CDR1 GTSNPN and CDR2 SVGIG come from the germline V gene (reference sequence). CDR3: CASDSRSNYGYTF. CDR3 nucleotides: TGTGCCTCCGACAGCCGCTCTAACTATGGCTACACCTTC. The full variable domain, with the rest looked up from reference TRBV30 and TRBJ1-2, is SQTIHQWPATLVQPVGSPLSLECTVEGTSNPNLYWYRQAAGRGLQLLFYSVGIGQISSEVPQNLSASRPQDRQFILSSKKLLLSDSGFYLCASDSRSNYGYTFGSGTRLTVV.

The V call is TRBV25-1, the J call TRBJ1-1; 7 nucleotides match TRBD1. CDR3 length: 14 amino acids. Germline V gene data show CDR1 as MGHDK and CDR2 as SYGVNS. The V gene end was trimmed by 3 bases and the J gene end by 7 bases; junction bases not matched to a gene: 8. CDR3 region: CASSELTGLREAFF. CDR3 coding DNA: TGTGCCAGCAGTGAGTTGACAGGGCTTCGTGAAGCTTTCTTT.

This rearrangement joins TRBV6-5 to TRBJ2-2; possibly TRBD2 for D (6 bases). Germline CDR1 and CDR2: MNHEY and SVGAGI. The CDR3 runs 17 residues. V gave up 4 bases and J gave up 0 bases, with 15 bases separating them. CDR3 nucleotides: TGTGCCAGCAGTTCCCTAACCGGGAGTTCGAACACCGGGGAGCTGTTTTTT. The encoded protein is CASSSLTGSSNTGELFF.

This clonotype was detected many times. The rearrangement links TRBV20-1 to TRBJ2-3; 7 nucleotides line up with TRBD1. V shed 4 bases, J shed 1 base, and the junction held 8 bases outside the gene matches. Germline V CDR1 and CDR2: DFQATT, SNEGSKA (reference sequence). This CDR3 has 15 residues. The CDR3 spells CSATRNRGGTDTQYF. CDR3 DNA sequence: TGCAGTGCTACACGGAACAGGGGAGGCACAGATACGCAGTATTTT.

This clonotype occurred many times. This rearrangement joins TRBV12-3 or TRBV12-4 to TRBJ1-6; D call uncertain. V lost 3 bases to trimming and J lost 8 bases, with 8 bases between them. The CDR3 loop spans 13 amino acids. In DNA, the CDR3 is TGTGCCAGCAGTTTGGACGGGGATTCACCCCTCCACTTT. Protein sequence: CASSLDGDSPLHF.

This clonotype was seen repeatedly, ten times or more. The chain joins TRBV6-1 to TRBJ2-5, with D tentatively TRBD2 (5 bases). The CDR3 loop spans 19 amino acids. The V gene's germline CDR1 is MNHNS and CDR2 SASEGT. The V gene lost 5 bases and the J gene lost 5 bases, with 30 bases spanning the gap. The CDR3: CASSRRGFASFAPGETQYF. The CDR3, as DNA: TGTGCCAGCAGTCGGAGAGGGTTCGCCTCCTTTGCTCCGGGGGAGACCCAGTACTTC.

This clonotype was picked up many times. The V and J genes are TRBV20-1 and TRBJ2-1; no definite D call. CDR1 and CDR2 (germline): DFQATT, SNEGSKA (reference sequence). The V gene lost 3 bases and the J gene lost 7 bases, with 10 bases spanning the gap. This CDR3 contains 12 residues. CDR3 DNA sequence: TGCAGTGCTAGCCCAGACCCTAATGAGCAGTTCTTC. Translated: CSASPDPNEQFF.

This clonotype was seen many times. This chain connects TRBV10-3 to TRBJ1-1; D gene uncertain. Trimming removed 4 bases at V and 1 base at J, with 7 bases between. The germline V gene encodes CDR1 ENHRY and CDR2 SYGVKD. The CDR3 runs to 13 residues. This CDR3 reads CAISGDRNTEAFF. CDR3 nucleotides: TGTGCCATCAGTGGTGATCGGAACACTGAAGCTTTCTTT.

This clonotype was found many times. The J gene is TRBJ2-1, the V gene TRBV4-3, with D unresolved. The CDR3 is 18 amino acids. Germline-derived CDR1 and CDR2 are LGHNA and YSLEER. V lost 0 bases and J 2 bases, leaving 17 bases between the germline ends. This chain's CDR3 is CASSQEATRVQPYNEQFF. CDR3 bases: TGCGCCAGCAGCCAAGAGGCAACAAGAGTGCAACCCTACAATGAGCAGTTCTTC.

This clonotype was observed at least ten times. This sequence joins TRBV4-3 and TRBJ1-5; 7 bases are shared with TRBD1. V gave up 3 bases and J gave up 4 bases; unmatched junction bases: 3. The CDR3 consists of 14 residues. Germline CDR1 is LGHNA and CDR2 is YSLEER. The CDR3 protein is CASSHRTGNQPQHF. In DNA form, the CDR3 reads TGCGCCAGCAGCCACCGGACAGGAAATCAGCCCCAGCATTTT.

In this sample, this clonotype turned up many times. The rearrangement uses TRBV27 and TRBJ1-6; maybe TRBD1 (5 bases). Germline V gene lookup returns CDR1 MNHEY and CDR2 SMNVEV (reference sequence). The CDR3 sequence is 13 residues long. V dropped 2 bases and J dropped 14 bases, with 13 bases sitting between them. The CDR3 protein is CASSLSGAMALHF. The DNA for the CDR3 is TGTGCCAGCAGTTTAAGTGGGGCAATGGCCCTCCACTTT.

The table lists this clonotype with many counts. The chain combines TRBV9 with TRBJ1-4, with D uncertain. Trimming pared 0 bases from V and 5 bases from J, leaving 11 bases between. Germline-derived CDR1 and CDR2 are SGDLS and YYNGEE. The CDR3 consists of 15 residues. The CDR3 DNA reads as TGTGCCAGCAGCGTAGCCAGGTCCTGGAATGAAAAACTGTTTTTT. It encodes CASSVARSWNEKLFF.

This clonotype was observed at least ten times. V is TRBV20-1 and J is TRBJ2-5; possibly TRBD2 for D (5 bases). CDR1 is DFQATT, CDR2 SNEGSKA, per germline (reference sequence). The V and J ends lost 6 bases and 5 bases respectively, with 13 bases between them. CDR3 length equals 12 residues. CDR3 residues: CSARGPAETQYF. Here the CDR3 DNA reads TGCAGTGCCCGAGGGCCGGCGGAGACCCAGTACTTC.

This clonotype was recorded many times. The chain is built from TRBV9 and TRBJ2-6; D not certain. Germline V gene sequence: CDR1 SGDLS, CDR2 YYNGEE. The V gene lost 4 bases and the J gene lost 1 base, with 15 bases spanning the gap. CDR3 length equals 17 residues. CDR3 in amino acids: CASSPRLGSSGANVLTF. For the CDR3, the DNA is TGTGCCAGCAGCCCAAGGCTTGGGTCATCTGGGGCCAACGTCCTGACTTTC.

In this sample, this clonotype turned up many times. The rearrangement joins TRBV7-2 to TRBJ1-2; D is unclear. The CDR3 totals 15 residues. The germline V and J ends were trimmed by 1 base and 7 bases, with 16 bases remaining between them. Germline V lookup: CDR1 SGHTA, CDR2 FQGNSA. This CDR3 is CASSLVRAPIAGYTF. CDR3 nucleotides: TGTGCCAGCAGCTTAGTTCGGGCGCCAATAGCTGGCTACACCTTC.

This clonotype was recorded a few times. One base away lies a much larger clone, so this may be a sequencing read error. The chain has TRBV4-2 and TRBJ2-5, with D possibly matching TRBD1 (6 bases). V lost 0 bases to trimming and J lost 5 bases, with 7 bases between them. CDR3 length equals 13 residues. Germline CDR1 LGHNA, CDR2 YNFKEQ. This chain's CDR3 is CASSQDQGETQYF. The CDR3 region has the DNA TGTGCCAGCAGCCAAGACCAGGGGGAGACCCAGTACTTC.

This rearrangement joins TRBV4-1 to TRBJ2-7, with D perhaps TRBD1 (5 bases). Trimming took 1 base from V and 7 from J, leaving 17 bases between them. The CDR3 runs to 15 residues. Germline CDR1 and CDR2: MGHRA and YSYEKL. The DNA of the CDR3 is TGCGCCAGCAGCCAAGCGGTAGGGGTTGTGGAAGAGCAGTACTTC. It is translated as CASSQAVGVVEEQYF.

There are many counts of this clonotype. The chain couples TRBV2 to TRBJ2-1; TRBD2 aligns across 14 bases. The CDR3 spans 15 residues. V shed 6 bases and J 8 bases; nucleotides not matched to a gene: 6. Germline CDR1 is SNHLY and CDR2 is FYNNEI. CDR3 protein: CASSLRLAGGDEQFF. The DNA of the CDR3 is TGTGCCAGCAGCCTTCGACTAGCGGGAGGGGATGAGCAGTTCTTC.

This clonotype was picked up many times. The chain uses TRBV11-2 and TRBJ1-1; the D is unclear. V lost 3 bases and J lost 5, with 13 bases in between. The CDR3 spans 14 residues. CDR1 and CDR2 (germline): SGHAT, FQNNGV. CDR3 loop: CASSFDVGSTEAFF. DNA of the CDR3: TGTGCCAGCAGCTTCGATGTCGGGAGTACTGAAGCTTTCTTT.

In its sample, this clonotype was seen many times. The V gene is TRBV29-1, the J gene TRBJ2-1; 10 positions match TRBD2. The germline V gene has CDR1 SQVTM and CDR2 ANQGSEA. Trimming took 6 bases from V and 7 from J; bases not matched to a gene: 9. The length of the CDR3 is 14 residues. The CDR3 sequence: CSVEREGPGNEQFF. The CDR3 DNA reads TGCAGCGTGGAGCGGGAGGGCCCTGGGAATGAGCAGTTCTTC.